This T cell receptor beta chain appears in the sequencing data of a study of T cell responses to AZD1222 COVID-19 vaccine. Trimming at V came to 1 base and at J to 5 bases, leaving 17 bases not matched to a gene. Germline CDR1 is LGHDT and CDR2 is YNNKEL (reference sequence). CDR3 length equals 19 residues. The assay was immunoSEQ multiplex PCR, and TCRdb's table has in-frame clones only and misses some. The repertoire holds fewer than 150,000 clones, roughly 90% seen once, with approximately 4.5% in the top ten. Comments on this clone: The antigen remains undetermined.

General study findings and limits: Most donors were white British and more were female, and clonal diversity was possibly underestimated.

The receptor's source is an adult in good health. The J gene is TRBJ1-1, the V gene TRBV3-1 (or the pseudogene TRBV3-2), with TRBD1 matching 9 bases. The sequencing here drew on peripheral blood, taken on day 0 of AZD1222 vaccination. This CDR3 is CASSQGEPRWDRVSTEAFF. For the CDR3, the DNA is TGTGCCAGCAGCCAAGGAGAGCCAAGATGGGACAGGGTTTCGACTGAAGCTTTCTTT.